This TCR beta chain was sequenced during a study of siplizumab effects on memory and regulatory T cells. Notes on the study in general: Tregs that proliferated in siplizumab cultures did not have their suppressive function confirmed. On average, less than 75% of mappable alloreactive CD4+ clones were Treg-derived under siplizumab, against 26.9% in controls.

A note on this clone: Its antigen is undetermined.

Sequencing used immunoSEQ multiplex PCR; TCRdb keeps in-frame clones, though not all of them. This table holds over 95,000 clones, 90% to 95% found once. Germline-derived CDR1 and CDR2 are WSHSY and SAAADI. CDR3 length equals 15 residues. Trimming removed 5 bases at V and 0 bases at J, with 11 bases between. Sequencing was done on a sample of non-Treg CD4+ T cells sorted from blood. This TCR was recovered from a human donor in good health. The rearrangement joins TRBV10-2 to TRBJ2-4; D not resolved. CDR3 residues: CASSRPEPAKNIQYF. In DNA form, the CDR3 reads TGCGCCAGCAGTCGACCCGAGCCAGCCAAAAACATTCAGTACTTC.